These T cell receptor beta chains were read from a single sample in a study of cytomegalovirus exposure and HLA in healthy donors. Profiled with immunoSEQ multiplex PCR; TCRdb holds only in-frame clones, not every one. Of some 160,000 clones listed, 80% to 85% were seen once; the top ten hold more than 1.5%. The sample taken for sequencing was PBMCs. Source of these receptors: a man aged 18 to 35 in good health and CMV-seronegative. Both conserved end residues are part of each CDR3. The D gene is left open where the match is weak.

CDR3 DNA,CDR3 protein,V gene,J gene,D gene
TGTGCCAGCAGTCGAGGGCCTTCCTACGAGCAGTACTTC,CASSRGPSYEQYF,TRBV28,TRBJ2-7,.
TGTGCCAGCACCCTCGGAGGTGGATTTGCGTACGAGCAGTACTTC,CASTLGGGFAYEQYF,TRBV5-8,TRBJ2-7,.
TGTGCTAGTGGTTTGGCACTTACCTTTCTCCCCGACAGGGGAGGTTCCTACGAGCAGTACTTC,CASGLALTFLPDRGGSYEQYF,TRBV12-5,TRBJ2-7,TRBD1
TGTGCCAGTAGTAGGGCCGAATCCTACGAGCAGTACTTC,CASSRAESYEQYF,TRBV19,TRBJ2-7,.
TGTGCCACCTGGACAGGGGGATCGGGTCAGCCCCAGCATTTT,CATWTGGSGQPQHF,TRBV10-3,TRBJ1-5,TRBD1
TGTGCCAGCTCACCTGGGACAGGGGGGTCCTACGAGCAGTACTTC,CASSPGTGGSYEQYF,TRBV18,TRBJ2-7,TRBD1
TGTGCCATCAGTGGAGGGACAGGGAGTGCGACAGATACGCAGTATTTT,CAISGGTGSATDTQYF,TRBV10-3,TRBJ2-3,TRBD1
TGTGCCAGCAGCTTATCACTAGCGGGAGGGGGTGAGCAGTTCTTC,CASSLSLAGGGEQFF,TRBV7-2,TRBJ2-1,TRBD2
TGTGCCAGCAGTTACGGGGGACAGGTCGACAATGAAGCTTTCTTT,CASSYGGQVDNEAFF,TRBV6-6,TRBJ1-1,TRBD1
TGTGCCAGCGGGGCCGGGACAGGACCTTCTCAGTACTTC,CASGAGTGPSQYF,TRBV6-5,TRBJ2-7,TRBD1
TGCGCCAGCAGCTTGCAACAGGGCCGGTATGGCTACACCTTC,CASSLQQGRYGYTF,TRBV5-1,TRBJ1-2,.
TGCGCCAGCAGCTTTGGGGACAGGGCGAGTGCTGAAGCTTTCTTT,CASSFGDRASAEAFF,TRBV5-1,TRBJ1-1,TRBD1
TGTGCCAGCAGTTCGACAGGGGTGGGAAACACCATATATTTT,CASSSTGVGNTIYF,TRBV28,TRBJ1-3,TRBD1
TGTGCCAGCAGCTTGGGGCCAGCGGGGGAAGAGACCCAGTACTTC,CASSLGPAGEETQYF,TRBV5-6,TRBJ2-5,TRBD2
TGTGCCAGCAGCGTAGGGACAATAGAGACCCAGTACTTC,CASSVGTIETQYF,TRBV9,TRBJ2-5,.
TGTGCCAGCAGTCCTTACAGAGATAATGAAAAACTGTTTTTT,CASSPYRDNEKLFF,TRBV28,TRBJ1-4,.
TGTGCCAGCGGGGGACAGGGCTATAATTCACCCCTCCACTTT,CASGGQGYNSPLHF,TRBV2,TRBJ1-6,TRBD1
TGTGCCATCAGTCCCCCTCTGGGCGGAGGGGAGCAGTACTTC,CAISPPLGGGEQYF,TRBV10-3,TRBJ2-7,.
TGCAGCGCCCTTAGTGACACAGATACGCAGTATTTT,CSALSDTDTQYF,TRBV29-1,TRBJ2-3,.
TGTGCCAGCAGCCCCGGACAGGGGAACTATGGCTACACCTTC,CASSPGQGNYGYTF,TRBV11-2,TRBJ1-2,TRBD1
TGTGCCAGCAGCCCGGGGACAGGAGTCTATGGCTACACCTTC,CASSPGTGVYGYTF,TRBV7-9,TRBJ1-2,TRBD1
TGTGCCAGCCGCACCACAGGGGAGGAGACCCAGTACTTC,CASRTTGEETQYF,TRBV7-9,TRBJ2-5,TRBD1
TGTGCCAGCTCCAGAAGGGGGGGAGAGACCCAGTACTTC,CASSRRGGETQYF,TRBV7-6,TRBJ2-5,.
TGTGCCAGCAGTGATGGGCCAGGGTGGTCACCCCTCCACTTT,CASSDGPGWSPLHF,TRBV25-1,TRBJ1-6,.
TGCGCCAGCAGCCTGACAGGGCCCGGCTACACCTTC,CASSLTGPGYTF,TRBV5-1,TRBJ1-2,TRBD1
TGCGCCAGCAGCTTCCAGGGGGATACTGAAGCTTTCTTT,CASSFQGDTEAFF,TRBV5-1,TRBJ1-1,TRBD1
TGTGCCAGCAGTTACGGTCAGGGAGGCGAGCAGTACTTC,CASSYGQGGEQYF,TRBV6-6,TRBJ2-7,.
TGTGCCAGCAGTTCCCTTTTCGGCAATCAGCCCCAGCATTTT,CASSSLFGNQPQHF,TRBV6-5,TRBJ1-5,.
TGTGCCAGCACCGAAGACAGGGGAGAGGTGTACAATGAGCAGTTCTTC,CASTEDRGEVYNEQFF,TRBV5-6,TRBJ2-1,TRBD1
TGCGCCAGCAGCGGGGACTCAGATACGCAGTATTTT,CASSGDSDTQYF,TRBV5-1,TRBJ2-3,.
TGTGCCAGCAGTTATCGTCTGGACAGGGCCCGGGAAAAACTGTTTTTT,CASSYRLDRAREKLFF,TRBV6-5,TRBJ1-4,TRBD1
TGTGCCAGCTCACGGACTCCTAGCTCTGGAAACACCATATATTTT,CASSRTPSSGNTIYF,TRBV18,TRBJ1-3,.
TGCGCCAGCAGCCAAGTTTCTAGCTACTCCTACAATGAGCAGTTCTTC,CASSQVSSYSYNEQFF,TRBV4-1,TRBJ2-1,.
TGTGCCAGTCGGCGGGGGCGGAATAGCAATCAGCCCCAGCATTTT,CASRRGRNSNQPQHF,TRBV6-5,TRBJ1-5,.
TGTGCCAGCCTCAAAGGGGGCCGGGGGGGCAACTATGGCTACACCTTC,CASLKGGRGGNYGYTF,TRBV5-4,TRBJ1-2,TRBD1
TGTGCCAGCATCCCGCCACCGGGACTAGAAGCCCATGAGCAGTTCTTC,CASIPPPGLEAHEQFF,TRBV21-1,TRBJ2-1,.
TGTGCCAGCAGGGACAACTACGAGCAGTACTTC,CASRDNYEQYF,TRBV6-6,TRBJ2-7,.
TGTGCCAGCAGCTTGGATGTCGGTAACTCCTACAATGAGCAGTTCTTC,CASSLDVGNSYNEQFF,TRBV5-4,TRBJ2-1,.
TGCAGCGTTGGAGGAGGGCTAGCGGGAGGGCCTCAAGAGACCCAGTACTTC,CSVGGGLAGGPQETQYF,TRBV29-1,TRBJ2-5,TRBD2
TGTGCCAGCAGTGTGGGGACAGGGCTCTCCTACGAGCAGTACTTC,CASSVGTGLSYEQYF,TRBV6-1,TRBJ2-7,TRBD1
TGTGCCAGCAGCGCGGATGGGGGGGTGGGGGCCAAAAAGTACTTC,CASSADGGVGAKKYF,TRBV9,TRBJ2-5,.
TGTGCCAGCAGCTATCCCAGCTCCTACAATGAGCAGTTCTTC,CASSYPSSYNEQFF,TRBV5-6,TRBJ2-1,.
TGTGCCAGCAGCGAAGGACAGGGAAACACCATATATTTT,CASSEGQGNTIYF,TRBV2,TRBJ1-3,.
TGTGCCAGCAGCTCCCCCTATGAGGCCCCCGAGCAGTACTTC,CASSSPYEAPEQYF,TRBV7-2,TRBJ2-7,.
TGCGCCAGCAGCCGGACAGGGAGCTCCTACGAGCAGTACTTC,CASSRTGSSYEQYF,TRBV4-1,TRBJ2-7,TRBD1